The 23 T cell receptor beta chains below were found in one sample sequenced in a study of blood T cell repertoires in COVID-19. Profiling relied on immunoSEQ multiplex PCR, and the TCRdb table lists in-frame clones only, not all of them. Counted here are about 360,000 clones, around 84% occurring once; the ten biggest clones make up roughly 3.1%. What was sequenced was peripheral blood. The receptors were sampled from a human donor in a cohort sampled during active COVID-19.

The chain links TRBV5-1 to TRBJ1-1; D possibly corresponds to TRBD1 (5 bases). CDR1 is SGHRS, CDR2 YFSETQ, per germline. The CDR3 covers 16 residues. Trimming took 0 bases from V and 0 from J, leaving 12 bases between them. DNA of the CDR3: TGCGCCAGCAGCTTGGGGGGCAGGAATATGAACACTGAAGCTTTCTTT. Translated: CASSLGGRNMNTEAFF.

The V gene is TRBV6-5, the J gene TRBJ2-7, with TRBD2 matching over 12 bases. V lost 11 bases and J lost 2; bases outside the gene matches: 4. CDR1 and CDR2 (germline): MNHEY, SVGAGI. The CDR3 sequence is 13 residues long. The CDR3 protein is CAGRTSGTYEQYF. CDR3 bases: TGTGCCGGACGGACTAGCGGGACCTACGAGCAGTACTTC.

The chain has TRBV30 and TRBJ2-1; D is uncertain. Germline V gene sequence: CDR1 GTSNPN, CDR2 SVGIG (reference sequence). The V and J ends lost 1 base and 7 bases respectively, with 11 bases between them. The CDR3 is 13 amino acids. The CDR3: CAWSAPVRNEQFF. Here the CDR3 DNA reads TGTGCCTGGAGTGCGCCCGTACGGAATGAGCAGTTCTTC. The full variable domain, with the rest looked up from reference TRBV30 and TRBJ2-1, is SQTIHQWPATLVQPVGSPLSLECTVEGTSNPNLYWYRQAAGRGLQLLFYSVGIGQISSEVPQNLSASRPQDRQFILSSKKLLLSDSGFYLCAWSAPVRNEQFFGPGTRLTVL.

CDR3 bases: TGTGCCAGCAGCCTCTTAGCGGGGCATTCCTACAATGAGCAGTTCTTC. Protein: CASSLLAGHSYNEQFF. The J gene is TRBJ2-1, the V gene TRBV11-2; 8 nucleotides agree with TRBD2. CDR1 SGHAT and CDR2 FQNNGV come from the germline V gene. This CDR3 region has 16 residues. V lost 5 bases and J lost 1; bases outside the gene matches: 7.

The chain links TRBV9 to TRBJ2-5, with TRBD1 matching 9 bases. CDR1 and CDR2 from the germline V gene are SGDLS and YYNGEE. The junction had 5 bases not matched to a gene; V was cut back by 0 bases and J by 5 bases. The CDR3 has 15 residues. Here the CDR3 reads CASSVDPGQGETQYF. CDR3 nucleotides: TGTGCCAGCAGCGTAGACCCCGGACAGGGGGAGACCCAGTACTTC.

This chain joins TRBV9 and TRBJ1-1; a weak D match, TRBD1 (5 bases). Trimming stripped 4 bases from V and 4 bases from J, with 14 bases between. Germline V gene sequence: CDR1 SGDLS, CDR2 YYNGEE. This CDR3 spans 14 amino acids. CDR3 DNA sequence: TGTGCCAGCAGCCCCGAGACAGTCACCACTGAAGCTTTCTTT. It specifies CASSPETVTTEAFF.

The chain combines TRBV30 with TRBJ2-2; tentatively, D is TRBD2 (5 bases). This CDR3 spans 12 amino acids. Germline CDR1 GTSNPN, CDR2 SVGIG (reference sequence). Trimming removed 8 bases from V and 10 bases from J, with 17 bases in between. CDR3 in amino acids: CALTQRSVELFF. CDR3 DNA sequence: TGTGCCCTAACTCAGCGTAGCGTGGAGCTGTTTTTT.

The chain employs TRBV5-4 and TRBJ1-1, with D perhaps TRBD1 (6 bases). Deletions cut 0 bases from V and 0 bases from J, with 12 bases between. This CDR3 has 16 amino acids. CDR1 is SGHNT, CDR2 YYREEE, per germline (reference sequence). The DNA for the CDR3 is TGTGCCAGCAGCTTGGGTCAGGGGCCCATGAACACTGAAGCTTTCTTT. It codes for CASSLGQGPMNTEAFF.

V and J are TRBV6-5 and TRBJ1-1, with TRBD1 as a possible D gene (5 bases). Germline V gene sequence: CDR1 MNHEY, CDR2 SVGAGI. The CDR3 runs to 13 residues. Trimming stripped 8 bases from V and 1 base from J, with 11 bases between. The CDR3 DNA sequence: TGTGCCAGCCGAGGGACTCCGAACACTGAAGCTTTCTTT. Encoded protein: CASRGTPNTEAFF.

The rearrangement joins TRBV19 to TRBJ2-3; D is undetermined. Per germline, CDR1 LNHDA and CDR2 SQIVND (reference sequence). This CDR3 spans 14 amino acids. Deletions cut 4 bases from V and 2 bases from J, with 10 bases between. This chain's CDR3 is CASSRVLTTDTQYF. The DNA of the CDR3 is TGTGCCAGTAGTAGGGTACTAACCACAGATACGCAGTATTTT.

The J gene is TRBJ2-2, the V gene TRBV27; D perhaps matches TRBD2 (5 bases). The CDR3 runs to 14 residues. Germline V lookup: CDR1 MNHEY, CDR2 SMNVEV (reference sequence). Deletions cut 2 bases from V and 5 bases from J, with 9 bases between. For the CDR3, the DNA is TGTGCCAGCAGTTTAGTATGGAGGACCGGGGAGCTGTTTTTT. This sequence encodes CASSLVWRTGELFF.

Written as DNA, the CDR3 is TGTGCCAGCAGCTTCGGGTCGGGACAGGGAACCGAGCAGTACTTC. This sequence encodes CASSFGSGQGTEQYF. The chain recombines TRBV5-4 with TRBJ2-7, with 9 bases lining up with TRBD1. Unmatched junction bases numbered 9, after V lost 2 bases and J lost 6 bases. Germline loops: CDR1 SGHNT, CDR2 YYREEE (reference sequence). This CDR3 spans 15 amino acids.

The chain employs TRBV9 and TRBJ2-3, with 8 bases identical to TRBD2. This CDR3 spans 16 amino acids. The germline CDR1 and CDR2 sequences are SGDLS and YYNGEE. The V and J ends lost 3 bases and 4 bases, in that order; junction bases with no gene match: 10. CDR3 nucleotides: TGTGCCAGCAGCGGACGGACTAGCTTCAGGGCAGATACGCAGTATTTT. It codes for CASSGRTSFRADTQYF.

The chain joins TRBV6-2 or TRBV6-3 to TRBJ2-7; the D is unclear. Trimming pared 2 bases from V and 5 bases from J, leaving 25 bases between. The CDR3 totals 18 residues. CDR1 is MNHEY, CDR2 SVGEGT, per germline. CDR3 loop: CASSYRQRSRTRSDEQYF. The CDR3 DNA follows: TGTGCCAGCAGTTACAGGCAACGGAGCCGAACCCGGTCCGACGAGCAGTACTTC.

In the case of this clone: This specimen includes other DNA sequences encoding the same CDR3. CDR3 nucleotides: TGTGCCAGCAGCTCTCGACAGGGATTCACTGAAGCTTTCTTT. This gives the protein CASSSRQGFTEAFF. V and J are TRBV7-2 and TRBJ1-1, with 7 bases matching TRBD1. CDR3 size: 14 residues. Germline V gives CDR1 SGHTA, CDR2 FQGNSA. The V and J ends lost 4 bases and 4 bases, in that order; junction bases with no gene match: 6.

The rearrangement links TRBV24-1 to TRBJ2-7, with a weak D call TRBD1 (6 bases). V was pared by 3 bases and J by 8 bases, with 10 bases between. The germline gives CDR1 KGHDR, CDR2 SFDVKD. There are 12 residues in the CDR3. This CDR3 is CATSDTRGKQYF. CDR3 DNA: TGTGCCACCAGTGATACAAGGGGGAAGCAGTACTTC.

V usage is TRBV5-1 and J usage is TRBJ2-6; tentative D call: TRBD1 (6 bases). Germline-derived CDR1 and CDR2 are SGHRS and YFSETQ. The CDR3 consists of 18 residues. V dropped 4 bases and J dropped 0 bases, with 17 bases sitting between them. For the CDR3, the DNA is TGCGCCAGCAGCACCTACAGGGAAAGAGTCTCTGGGGCCAACGTCCTGACTTTC. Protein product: CASSTYRERVSGANVLTF.

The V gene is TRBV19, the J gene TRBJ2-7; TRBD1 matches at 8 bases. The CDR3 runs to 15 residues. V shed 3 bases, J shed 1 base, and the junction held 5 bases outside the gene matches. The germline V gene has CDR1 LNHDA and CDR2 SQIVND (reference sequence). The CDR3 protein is CASSMDRDGSYEQYF. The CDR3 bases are TGTGCCAGTAGTATGGACAGGGATGGATCCTACGAGCAGTACTTC.

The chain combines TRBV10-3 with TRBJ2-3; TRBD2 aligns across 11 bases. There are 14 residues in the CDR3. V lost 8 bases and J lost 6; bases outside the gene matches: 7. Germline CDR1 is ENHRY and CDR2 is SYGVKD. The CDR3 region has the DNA TGTGCCATCTCAAGACTAGCGGGAACCGATACGCAGTATTTT. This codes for CAISRLAGTDTQYF.

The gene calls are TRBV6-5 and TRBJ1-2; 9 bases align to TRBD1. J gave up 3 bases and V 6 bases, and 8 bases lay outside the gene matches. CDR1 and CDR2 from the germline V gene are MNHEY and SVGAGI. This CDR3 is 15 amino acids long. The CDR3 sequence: CASSYQTGGDYGYTF. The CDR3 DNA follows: TGTGCCAGCAGCTACCAGACAGGGGGAGACTATGGCTACACCTTC.

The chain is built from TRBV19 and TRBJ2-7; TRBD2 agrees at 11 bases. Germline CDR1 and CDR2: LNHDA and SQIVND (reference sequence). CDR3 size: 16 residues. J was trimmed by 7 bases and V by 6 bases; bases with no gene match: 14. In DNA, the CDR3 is TGTGCCAGTAGCCGGAATGCACTAGCGGGAGTAGGGGAGCAGTACTTC. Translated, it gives CASSRNALAGVGEQYF.

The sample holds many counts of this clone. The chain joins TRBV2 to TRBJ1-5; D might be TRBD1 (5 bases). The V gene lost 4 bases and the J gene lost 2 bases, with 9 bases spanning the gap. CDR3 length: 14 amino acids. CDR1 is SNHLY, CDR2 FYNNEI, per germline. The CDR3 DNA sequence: TGTGCCAGCAGTGGGGACTTAGGCAATCAGCCCCAGCATTTT. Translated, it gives CASSGDLGNQPQHF.

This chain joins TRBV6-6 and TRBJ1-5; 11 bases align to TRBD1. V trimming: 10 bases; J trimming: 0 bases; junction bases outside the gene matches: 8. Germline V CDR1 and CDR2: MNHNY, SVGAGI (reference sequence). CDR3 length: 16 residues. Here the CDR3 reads CATIMGQGDSNQPQHF. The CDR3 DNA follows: TGTGCCACTATAATGGGACAGGGGGATAGCAATCAGCCCCAGCATTTT.